The 19 T cell receptor beta chains presented below share a single source sample, sequenced in a study of T cells after yellow fever vaccination (dated by TCRdb to 2018 to 2020). The treatment or condition label corresponds to: live attenuated yellow fever vaccine strain. The library was prepared using 5' RACE. The sequencer listed for this sample is Illumina NovaSeq 6000. TCRdb reran the public reads through fastp at Q25 and MiXCR, keeping productive beta chains. CDR3 protein sequences are deduplicated, and each keeps its most common genes and DNA. This sample has about 260,000 distinct CDR3 sequences in its table, and about 5.2% of those were observed once. The ten most abundant clones make up 3% to 4% of the sample. The sample in question was CD4+ T cells sorted from PBMCs, obtained on the day of the yellow fever booster vaccination. These receptors were obtained from a man aged 18 to 35 who received the YFV17D yellow fever vaccine.

This clonotype has just a few counts. This sequence joins TRBV4-1 and TRBJ1-1; 7 bases are a match to TRBD1. Per germline, CDR1 MGHRA and CDR2 YSYEKL. Trimming cost V 1 base and J 2 bases; bases outside gene matches: 4. The CDR3 runs 15 residues. The CDR3 protein is CASSQAGTANTEAFF. In DNA, the CDR3 is TGCGCCAGCAGCCAAGCCGGGACAGCCAACACTGAAGCTTTCTTT.

This clonotype was picked up a small number of times. The V call is TRBV20-1, the J call TRBJ2-1; TRBD1 matches at 10 bases. V was pared by 5 bases and J by 6 bases, with 4 bases of the junction left unmatched. Germline V gives CDR1 DFQATT, CDR2 SNEGSKA (reference sequence). The CDR3 loop spans 13 amino acids. CDR3 protein: CSALGTGVNEQFF. As DNA, the CDR3 is TGCAGTGCTCTTGGGACAGGGGTCAATGAGCAGTTCTTC.

CDR3 protein: CASSQYGVATDTQYF. CDR3 nucleotide sequence: TGCGCCAGCAGCCAATATGGGGTTGCGACAGATACGCAGTATTTT. The genes are TRBV4-1 and TRBJ2-3; the D is unclear. The V and J ends lost 2 bases and 3 bases respectively, with 12 bases between them. Germline CDR1 is MGHRA and CDR2 is YSYEKL. The CDR3 runs 15 residues.

The chain links TRBV28 to TRBJ1-1; 7 bases map to TRBD1. The CDR3 contains 14 residues. V was clipped by 5 bases and J by 3 bases; unmatched bases: 6. Germline V gene lookup returns CDR1 MDHEN and CDR2 SYDVKM. CDR3 region: CASSAPGTDTEAFF. As DNA, the CDR3 is TGTGCCAGCAGTGCCCCCGGGACAGACACTGAAGCTTTCTTT.

Ten or more counts support this clonotype. The chain uses TRBV6-5 and TRBJ2-2; maybe TRBD1 (6 bases). Germline values: CDR1 MNHEY, CDR2 SVGAGI. V was pared by 4 bases and J by 6 bases, with 18 bases between. The CDR3 contains 16 residues. CDR3 sequence: CASSLTGHEGSGELFF. In DNA form, the CDR3 reads TGTGCCAGCAGTTTGACAGGCCATGAAGGGTCCGGGGAGCTGTTTTTT.

This clonotype showed up many times. The chain has TRBV5-1 and TRBJ2-7; 7 nucleotides agree with TRBD2. The CDR3 runs to 16 residues. Trimming took 3 bases from V and 2 from J; bases not matched to a gene: 11. The germline V gene has CDR1 SGHRS and CDR2 YFSETQ. The DNA of the CDR3 is TGCGCCAGCAGCTCTTCACTAGCGAAGAGGACCTACGAGCAGTACTTC. It codes for CASSSSLAKRTYEQYF.

This clonotype was recorded many times. The rearrangement uses TRBV24-1 and TRBJ2-3; TRBD2 might be the D (6 bases). The CDR3 runs to 16 residues. Trimming took 4 bases from V and 4 from J, leaving 17 bases between them. Germline V gives CDR1 KGHDR, CDR2 SFDVKD. The CDR3 reads CATSDVRGGGADTQYF. The CDR3 DNA sequence: TGTGCCACCAGTGACGTTCGGGGCGGCGGGGCAGATACGCAGTATTTT.

Ten or more counts support this clonotype. The CDR3 DNA is TGTGCCAGCAGCTCGCGGCGGAACGAGCAGTACGTC. Translated: CASSSRRNEQYV. V is TRBV12-3 or TRBV12-4 and J is TRBJ2-7; D gene uncertain. The CDR3 runs to 12 residues. The germline V and J ends were trimmed by 6 bases and 5 bases, with 11 bases remaining between them.

The chain employs TRBV7-2 and TRBJ2-3; 8 bases match TRBD2. Per germline, CDR1 SGHTA and CDR2 FQGNSA. Trimming took 5 bases from V and 4 from J; bases not matched to a gene: 5. The CDR3 loop spans 14 amino acids. DNA of the CDR3: TGTGCCAGCAGCCGGTCGGGGGGGCCAGATACGCAGTATTTT. It translates to CASSRSGGPDTQYF.

This clonotype was recorded a few times. The V and J genes are TRBV30 and TRBJ1-1, with D uncertain. The germline CDR1 and CDR2 sequences are GTSNPN and SVGIG (reference sequence). V shed 5 bases and J shed 1 base, with 5 bases lying between them. This CDR3 comprises 11 residues. The CDR3 nucleotides are TGTGCCTGGCGAAAGAACACTGAAGCTTTCTTT. Protein sequence: CAWRKNTEAFF.

This clonotype has a count of ten or more. V and J are TRBV9 and TRBJ2-2; possible D gene TRBD2, 5 bases. Germline V gives CDR1 SGDLS, CDR2 YYNGEE. This CDR3 spans 13 amino acids. V was pared by 0 bases and J by 6 bases, with 6 bases between. CDR3: CASSVVGAGELFF. In DNA, the CDR3 is TGTGCCAGCAGCGTAGTCGGGGCCGGGGAGCTGTTTTTT.

The chain is built from TRBV27 and TRBJ1-3; D unresolved. The length of the CDR3 is 15 residues. V gave up 2 bases and J gave up 0 bases, with 8 bases separating them. Germline lookup yields CDR1 MNHEY and CDR2 SMNVEV (reference sequence). CDR3: CASSLLGYSGNTIYF. CDR3 nucleotides: TGTGCCAGCAGTTTACTGGGGTACTCTGGAAACACCATATATTTT.

V is TRBV21-1 and J is TRBJ1-4; the table gives TRBD1 as D, unverified against the DNA. TRBV21-1 has pseudogene status. The CDR3 consists of 15 residues. CDR3 region: CASSKDKEADEKLFF. CDR3 nucleotide sequence: TGTGCCAGCAGCAAAGATAAGGAGGCGGATGAAAAACTGTTTTTT.

Ten or more counts support this clonotype. The chain has TRBV20-1 and TRBJ2-3; TRBD1 matches 7 bases. The length of the CDR3 is 13 residues. Germline V gene sequence: CDR1 DFQATT, CDR2 SNEGSKA (reference sequence). With V trimmed by 3 bases and J by 5 bases, 5 bases remained unmatched. As DNA, the CDR3 is TGCAGTGCTAGCGACAGGGCGATAGATACGCAGTATTTT. Protein: CSASDRAIDTQYF.

A few counts support this clonotype. The J gene is TRBJ2-5, the V gene TRBV7-2, with 16 bases matching TRBD2. CDR1 is SGHTA, CDR2 FQGNSA, per germline. Trimming removed 5 bases from V and 5 bases from J; junction bases left unmatched: 11. The CDR3 has 18 residues. CDR3 protein: CASSTGLAGGLWAETQYF. CDR3 bases: TGTGCCAGCAGCACGGGACTAGCGGGGGGGCTCTGGGCGGAGACCCAGTACTTC. The whole variable domain, filled in from reference TRBV7-2 and TRBJ2-5, reads GAGVSQSPSNKVTEKGKDVELRCDPISGHTALYWYRQSLGQGLEFLIYFQGNSAPDKSGLPSDRFSAERTGGSVSTLTIQRTQQEDSAVYLCASSTGLAGGLWAETQYFGPGTRLLVL.

Ten or more counts support this clonotype. The genes are TRBV7-2 and TRBJ1-1; 7 nucleotides agree with TRBD1. J was trimmed by 10 bases and V by 5 bases; bases with no gene match: 7. Germline V gene sequence: CDR1 SGHTA, CDR2 FQGNSA. The CDR3 is made up of 12 amino acids. Here the CDR3 DNA reads TGTGCCAGCAGCCCGCGACAGGGAAGAGCTTTCTTT. It translates to CASSPRQGRAFF.

This clonotype was detected ten times or more. The chain joins TRBV23-1 to TRBJ2-7, with D possibly being TRBD1 (5 bases). TRBV23-1 is placed among ORFs of uncertain function. Between the trimmed V and J ends, which lost 0 bases and 0 bases, there was a span of 12 bases. This CDR3 region has 16 residues. In DNA, the CDR3 is TGCGCCAGCAGTCAATCGTCACAGGCCAGCTCCTACGAGCAGTACGTC. Protein: CASSQSSQASSYEQYV.

This clonotype was seen repeatedly, ten times or more. The J gene is TRBJ1-1, the V gene TRBV30; D not certain. The V gene's germline CDR1 is GTSNPN and CDR2 SVGIG (reference sequence). CDR3 size: 15 residues. Between the trimmed V and J ends, which lost 4 bases and 0 bases, there was a span of 15 bases. The CDR3 nucleotides are TGTGCCTGGAAACAGATCCTAGCTATGAACACTGAAGCTTTCTTT. Protein product: CAWKQILAMNTEAFF. The whole variable domain, remainder taken from reference TRBV30 and TRBJ1-1, is SQTIHQWPATLVQPVGSPLSLECTVEGTSNPNLYWYRQAAGRGLQLLFYSVGIGQISSEVPQNLSASRPQDRQFILSSKKLLLSDSGFYLCAWKQILAMNTEAFFGQGTRLTVV.

In its sample, this clonotype was seen many times. The rearrangement joins TRBV20-1 to TRBJ1-4; D is unclear. Germline CDR1 reads DFQATT; CDR2 reads SNEGSKA (reference sequence). V was clipped by 0 bases and J by 4 bases, with 12 bases between them. This CDR3 is 15 amino acids long. The CDR3 region is CSARDAAGVNEKLFF. The CDR3 bases are TGCAGTGCTAGAGATGCGGCAGGAGTTAATGAAAAACTGTTTTTT.